Sequencing of this T cell receptor (beta chain) was carried out in a study of blood T cell repertoires in COVID-19. The overall study: From T cells, B-cell-depleted T cells, or PBMCs came the material, which was cDNA or gDNA.

The data were produced by immunoSEQ multiplex PCR, yet TCRdb's version contains in-frame clones alone and is incomplete. The sample lists under 200,000 clones; around nine tenths were seen once. The CDR3 runs to 15 residues. CDR1 is MNHEY and CDR2 is SVGAGI in the germline V gene. V lost 2 bases and J lost 4; bases outside the gene matches: 7. V gene TRBV6-5 combines with J gene TRBJ1-2, with 7 bases identical to TRBD1. Sequenced: PBMCs or T cells enriched from blood (not recorded which). This receptor was taken from a woman aged 45-65 years who had recovered from COVID-19. The CDR3 spells CASSYAEGAVYGYTF. In nucleotides, the CDR3 is TGTGCCAGCAGTTACGCAGAGGGGGCTGTCTATGGCTACACCTTC.